The clone carrying this T cell receptor beta chain came up a few times. The CDR3 totals 14 residues. V lost 2 bases to trimming and J lost 4 bases, with 9 bases between them. Germline V CDR1 and CDR2: SGHTA, FQGTGA. The sample is drawn from a study of cytomegalovirus exposure and HLA in healthy donors. Primers for the PCR totalled 60 Vbeta and 13 Jbeta. This table comes from immunoSEQ multiplex PCR, and its TCRdb copy is limited to in-frame clones, with some not included. The sample consists of about 170,000 clones, 60% to 85% of them appearing once. The sequenced material came from PBMCs. The V and J genes are TRBV7-3 and TRBJ2-1; weak D call: TRBD1 (6 bases). The receptor was isolated from a female donor in good health and CMV-seronegative. The CDR3 DNA reads as TGTGCCAGCAGCTTAGACCAGGGGTACAATGAGCAGTTCTTC. Its protein product is CASSLDQGYNEQFF.